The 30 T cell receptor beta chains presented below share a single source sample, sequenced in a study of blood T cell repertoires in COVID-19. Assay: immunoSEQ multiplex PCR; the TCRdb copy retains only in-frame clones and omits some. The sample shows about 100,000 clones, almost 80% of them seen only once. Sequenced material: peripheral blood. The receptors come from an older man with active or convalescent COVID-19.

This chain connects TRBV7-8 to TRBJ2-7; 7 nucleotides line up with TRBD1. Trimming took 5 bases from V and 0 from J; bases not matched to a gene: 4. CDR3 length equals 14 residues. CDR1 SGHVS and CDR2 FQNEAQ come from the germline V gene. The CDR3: CASSNHRGSYEQYF. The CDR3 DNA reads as TGTGCCAGCAGCAACCACAGGGGCTCCTACGAGCAGTACTTC.

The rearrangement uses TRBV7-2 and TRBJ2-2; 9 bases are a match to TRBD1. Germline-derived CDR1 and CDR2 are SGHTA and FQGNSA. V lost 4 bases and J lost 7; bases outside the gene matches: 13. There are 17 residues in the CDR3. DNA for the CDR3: TGTGCCAGCAGCTCCTACTCGAATCGACAGGGGGGCGGGGAGCTGTTTTTT. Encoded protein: CASSSYSNRQGGGELFF.

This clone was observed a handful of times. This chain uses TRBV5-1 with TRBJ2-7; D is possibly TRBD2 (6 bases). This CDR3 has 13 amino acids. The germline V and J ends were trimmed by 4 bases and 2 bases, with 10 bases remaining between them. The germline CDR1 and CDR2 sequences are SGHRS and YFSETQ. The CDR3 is CASSPTSTYEQYF. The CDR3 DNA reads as TGCGCCAGCAGCCCTACTAGCACCTACGAGCAGTACTTC.

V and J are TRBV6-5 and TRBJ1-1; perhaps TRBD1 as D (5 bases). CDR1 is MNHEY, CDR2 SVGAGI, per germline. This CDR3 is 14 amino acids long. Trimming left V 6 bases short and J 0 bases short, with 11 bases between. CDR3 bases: TGTGCCAGCAGGCAGGGAATGATGAACACTGAAGCTTTCTTT. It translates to CASRQGMMNTEAFF.

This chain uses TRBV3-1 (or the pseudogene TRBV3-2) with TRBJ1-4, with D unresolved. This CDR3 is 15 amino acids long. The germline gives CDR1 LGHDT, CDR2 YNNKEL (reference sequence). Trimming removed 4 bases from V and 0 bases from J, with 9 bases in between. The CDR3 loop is CASSPDWATNEKLFF. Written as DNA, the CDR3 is TGTGCCAGCAGCCCCGACTGGGCAACTAATGAAAAACTGTTTTTT.

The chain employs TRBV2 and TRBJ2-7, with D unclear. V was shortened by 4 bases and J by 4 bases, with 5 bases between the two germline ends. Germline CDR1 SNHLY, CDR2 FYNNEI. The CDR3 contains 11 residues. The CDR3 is CASSAQYEQYF. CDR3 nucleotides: TGTGCCAGCAGTGCCCAGTACGAGCAGTACTTC.

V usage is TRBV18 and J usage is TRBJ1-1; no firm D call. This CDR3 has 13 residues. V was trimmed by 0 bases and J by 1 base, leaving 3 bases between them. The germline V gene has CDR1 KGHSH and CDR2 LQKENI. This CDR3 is CASSPPRNTEAFF. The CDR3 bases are TGTGCCAGCTCACCACCGAGGAACACTGAAGCTTTCTTT.

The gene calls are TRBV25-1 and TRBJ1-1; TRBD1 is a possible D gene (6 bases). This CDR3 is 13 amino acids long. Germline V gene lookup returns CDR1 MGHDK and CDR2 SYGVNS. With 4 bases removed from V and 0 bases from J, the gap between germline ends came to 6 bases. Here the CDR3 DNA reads TGTGCCAGCAGTGCAGGGGTGAACACTGAAGCTTTCTTT. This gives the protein CASSAGVNTEAFF. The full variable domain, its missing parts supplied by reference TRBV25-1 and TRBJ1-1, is EADIYQTPRYLVIGTGKKITLECSQTMGHDKMYWYQQDPGMELHLIHYSYGVNSTEKGDLSSESTVSRIRTEHFPLTLESARPSHTSQYLCASSAGVNTEAFFGQGTRLTVV.

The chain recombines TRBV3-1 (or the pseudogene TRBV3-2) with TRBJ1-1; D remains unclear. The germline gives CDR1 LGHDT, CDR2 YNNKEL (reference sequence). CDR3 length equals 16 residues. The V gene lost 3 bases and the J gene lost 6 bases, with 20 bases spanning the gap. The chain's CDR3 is CASSQSSGSRHAEAFF. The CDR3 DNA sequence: TGTGCCAGCAGCCAGTCCAGTGGGAGCCGTCACGCTGAAGCTTTCTTT.

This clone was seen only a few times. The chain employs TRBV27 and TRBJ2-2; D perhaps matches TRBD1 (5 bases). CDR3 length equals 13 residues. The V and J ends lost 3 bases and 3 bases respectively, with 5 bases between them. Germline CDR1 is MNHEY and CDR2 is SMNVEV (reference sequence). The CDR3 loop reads CASSFRDTGELFF. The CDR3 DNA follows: TGTGCCAGCAGTTTCAGGGACACCGGGGAGCTGTTTTTT.

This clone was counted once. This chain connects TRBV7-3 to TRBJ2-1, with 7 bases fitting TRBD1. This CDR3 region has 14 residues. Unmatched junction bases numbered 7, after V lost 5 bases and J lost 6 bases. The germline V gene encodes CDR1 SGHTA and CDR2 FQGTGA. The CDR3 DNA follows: TGTGCCAGCAGCCCCGGGGCAGGGGGCAATGAGCAGTTCTTC. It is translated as CASSPGAGGNEQFF.

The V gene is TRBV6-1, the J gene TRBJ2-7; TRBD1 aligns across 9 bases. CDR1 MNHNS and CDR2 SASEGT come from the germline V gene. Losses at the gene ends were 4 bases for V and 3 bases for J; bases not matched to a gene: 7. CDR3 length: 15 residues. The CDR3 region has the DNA TGTGCCAGCAGTGTAGCCGGGACAGGGTTCTACGAGCAGTACTTC. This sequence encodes CASSVAGTGFYEQYF.

The CDR3 DNA reads as TGTGCCAGCTCAGCGTCAGGGACTACATCGGGAGGCTACACCTTC. This encodes CASSASGTTSGGYTF. The V gene is TRBV18, the J gene TRBJ1-2, with D possibly matching TRBD1 (5 bases). The V end was cut by 5 bases, the J end by 8 bases, with 21 bases between. The CDR3 sequence is 15 residues long. Looked up from germline, CDR1 is KGHSH and CDR2 is LQKENI.

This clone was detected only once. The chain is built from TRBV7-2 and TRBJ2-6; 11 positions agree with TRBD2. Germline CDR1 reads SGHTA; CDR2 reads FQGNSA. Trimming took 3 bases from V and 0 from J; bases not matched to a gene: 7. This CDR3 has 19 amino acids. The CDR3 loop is CASSFRLAGRSSGANVLTF. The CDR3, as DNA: TGTGCCAGCAGCTTTAGACTAGCGGGGCGGAGCTCTGGGGCCAACGTCCTGACTTTC.

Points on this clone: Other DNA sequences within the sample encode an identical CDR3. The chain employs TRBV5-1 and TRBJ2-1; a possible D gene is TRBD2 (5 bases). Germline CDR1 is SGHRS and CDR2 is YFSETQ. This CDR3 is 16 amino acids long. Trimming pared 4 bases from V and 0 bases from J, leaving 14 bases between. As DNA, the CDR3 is TGCGCCAGCAGCCTGGGCGGGCGGAGCTCCTACAATGAGCAGTTCTTC. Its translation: CASSLGGRSSYNEQFF.

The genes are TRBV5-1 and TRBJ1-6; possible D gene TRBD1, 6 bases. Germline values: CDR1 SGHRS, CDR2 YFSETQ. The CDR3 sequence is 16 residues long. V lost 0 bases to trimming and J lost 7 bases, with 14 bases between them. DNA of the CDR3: TGCGCCAGCAGCTTGGCTCCACAGGGAACCAATTCACCCCTCCACTTT. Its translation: CASSLAPQGTNSPLHF.

The CDR3 here is CASSYAGEGGYTF. The CDR3 DNA follows: TGTGCCAGCAGCTACGCAGGGGAGGGAGGCTACACCTTC. This chain uses TRBV3-1 (or the pseudogene TRBV3-2) with TRBJ1-2; a weak D match, TRBD1 (6 bases). Germline CDR1 and CDR2: LGHDT and YNNKEL (reference sequence). Trimming took 5 bases from V and 8 from J, leaving 15 bases between them. The CDR3 runs to 13 residues.

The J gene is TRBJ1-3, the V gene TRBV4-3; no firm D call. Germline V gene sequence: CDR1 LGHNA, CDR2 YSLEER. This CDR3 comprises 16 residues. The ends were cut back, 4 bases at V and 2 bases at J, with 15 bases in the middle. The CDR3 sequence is CASSLSTNYPGNTIYF. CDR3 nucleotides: TGCGCCAGCAGCCTATCAACTAACTATCCTGGAAACACCATATATTTT.

The CDR3 DNA is TGTGCCAGTGGCCCGACAGGTAATATGAACACTGAAGCTTTCTTT. Protein sequence: CASGPTGNMNTEAFF. The chain carries TRBV19 and TRBJ1-1; maybe TRBD1 (6 bases). The V and J ends lost 8 bases and 0 bases respectively, with 16 bases between them. Germline V gene lookup returns CDR1 LNHDA and CDR2 SQIVND (reference sequence). This CDR3 spans 15 amino acids.

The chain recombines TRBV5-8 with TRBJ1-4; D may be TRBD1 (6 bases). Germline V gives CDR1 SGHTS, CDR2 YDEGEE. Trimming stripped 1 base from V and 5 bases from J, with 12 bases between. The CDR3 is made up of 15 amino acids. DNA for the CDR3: TGTGCCAGCAGCTTGTTCGGACAGAGGAATGAAAAACTGTTTTTT. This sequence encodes CASSLFGQRNEKLFF.

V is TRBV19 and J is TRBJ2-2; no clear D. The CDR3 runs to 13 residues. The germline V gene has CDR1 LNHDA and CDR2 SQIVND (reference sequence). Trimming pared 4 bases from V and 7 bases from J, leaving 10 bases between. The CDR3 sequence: CASSTGAVGELFF. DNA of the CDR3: TGTGCCAGTAGTACTGGCGCGGTCGGGGAGCTGTTTTTT. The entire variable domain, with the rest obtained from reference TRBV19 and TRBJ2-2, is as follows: DGGITQSPKYLFRKEGQNVTLSCEQNLNHDAMYWYRQDPGQGLRLIYYSQIVNDFQKGDIAEGYSVSREKKESFPLTVTSAQKNPTAFYLCASSTGAVGELFFGEGSRLTVL.

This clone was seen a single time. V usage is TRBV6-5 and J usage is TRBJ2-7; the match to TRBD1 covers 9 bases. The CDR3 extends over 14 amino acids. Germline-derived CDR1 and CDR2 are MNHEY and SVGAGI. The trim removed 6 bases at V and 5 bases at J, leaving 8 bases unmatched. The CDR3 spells CASRDTGGPNEQYF. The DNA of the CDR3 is TGTGCCAGCAGGGACACAGGGGGCCCAAACGAGCAGTACTTC.

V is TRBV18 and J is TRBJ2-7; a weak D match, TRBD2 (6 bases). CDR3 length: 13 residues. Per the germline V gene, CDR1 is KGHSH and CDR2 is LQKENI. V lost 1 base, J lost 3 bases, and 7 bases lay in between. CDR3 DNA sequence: TGTGCCAGCTCACCACGGAGGGGCTACGAGCAGTACTTC. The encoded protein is CASSPRRGYEQYF.

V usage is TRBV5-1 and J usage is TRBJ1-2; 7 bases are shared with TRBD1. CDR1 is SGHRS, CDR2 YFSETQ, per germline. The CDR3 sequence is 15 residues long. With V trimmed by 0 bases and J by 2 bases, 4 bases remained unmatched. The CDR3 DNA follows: TGCGCCAGCAGCTTGGTAGGGGGCCTAAACTATGGCTACACCTTC. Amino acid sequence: CASSLVGGLNYGYTF.

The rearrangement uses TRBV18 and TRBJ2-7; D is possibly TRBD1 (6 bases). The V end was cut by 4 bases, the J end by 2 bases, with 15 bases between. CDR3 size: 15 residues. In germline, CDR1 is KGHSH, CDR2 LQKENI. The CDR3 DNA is TGTGCCAGCTCACAGGGGTACCGGGACACCTACGAGCAGTACTTC. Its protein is CASSQGYRDTYEQYF. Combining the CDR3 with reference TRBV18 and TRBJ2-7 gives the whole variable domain NAGVMQNPRHLVRRRGQEARLRCSPMKGHSHVYWYRQLPEEGLKFMVYLQKENIIDESGMPKERFSAEFPKEGPSILRIQQVVRGDSAAYFCASSQGYRDTYEQYFGPGTRLTVT.

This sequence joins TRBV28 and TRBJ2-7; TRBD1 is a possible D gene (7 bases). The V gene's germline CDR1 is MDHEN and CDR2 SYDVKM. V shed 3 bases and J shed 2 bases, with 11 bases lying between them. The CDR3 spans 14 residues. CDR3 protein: CASSLGRGAYEQYF. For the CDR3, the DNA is TGTGCCAGCAGTTTGGGCAGGGGGGCCTACGAGCAGTACTTC.

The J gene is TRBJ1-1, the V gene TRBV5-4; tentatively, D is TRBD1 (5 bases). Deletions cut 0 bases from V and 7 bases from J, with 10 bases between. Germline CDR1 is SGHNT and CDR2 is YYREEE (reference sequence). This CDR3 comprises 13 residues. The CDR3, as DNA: TGTGCCAGCAGCTTGGAGGGGCTCGGTGAAGCTTTCTTT. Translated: CASSLEGLGEAFF.

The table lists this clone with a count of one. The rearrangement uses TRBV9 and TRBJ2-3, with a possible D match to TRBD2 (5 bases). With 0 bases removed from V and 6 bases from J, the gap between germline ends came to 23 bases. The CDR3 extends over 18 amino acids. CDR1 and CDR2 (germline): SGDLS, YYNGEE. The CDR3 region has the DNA TGTGCCAGCAGCGTAGACTCTCGCGGGCTGAGGGAAGGGGATACGCAGTATTTT. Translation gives CASSVDSRGLREGDTQYF. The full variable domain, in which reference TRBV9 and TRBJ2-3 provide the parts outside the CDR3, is DSGVTQTPKHLITATGQRVTLRCSPRSGDLSVYWYQQSLDQGLQFLIQYYNGEERAKGNILERFSAQQFPDLHSELNLSSLELGDSALYFCASSVDSRGLREGDTQYFGPGTRLTVL.

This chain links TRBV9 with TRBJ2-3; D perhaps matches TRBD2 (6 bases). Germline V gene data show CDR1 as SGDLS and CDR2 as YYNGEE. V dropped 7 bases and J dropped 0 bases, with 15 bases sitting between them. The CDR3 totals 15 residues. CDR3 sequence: CASSWGLISTDTQYF. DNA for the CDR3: TGTGCCAGCTCTTGGGGACTGATAAGCACAGATACGCAGTATTTT.

CDR3 DNA sequence: TGCGCCAGCAGCCAAGATCAGATAGGGGACGGGGGAACCGGGGAGCTGTTTTTT. Protein product: CASSQDQIGDGGTGELFF. The chain uses TRBV4-3 and TRBJ2-2, with a weak D call TRBD2 (6 bases). The CDR3 spans 18 residues. Trimming pared 0 bases from V and 5 bases from J, leaving 19 bases between. Germline loops: CDR1 LGHNA, CDR2 YSLEER.